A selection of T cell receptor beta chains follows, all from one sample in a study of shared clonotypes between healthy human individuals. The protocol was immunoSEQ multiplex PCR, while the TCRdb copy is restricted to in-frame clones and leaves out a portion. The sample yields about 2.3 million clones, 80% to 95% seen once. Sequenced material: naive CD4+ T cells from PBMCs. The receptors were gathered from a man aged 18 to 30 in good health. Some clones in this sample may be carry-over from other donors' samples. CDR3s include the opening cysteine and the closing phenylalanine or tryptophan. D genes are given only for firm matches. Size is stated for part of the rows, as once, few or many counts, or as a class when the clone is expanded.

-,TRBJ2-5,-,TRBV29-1,TGCAGCGTTGAAGAAGCTCGTAGGGAGACCCAGTACTTC,CSVEEARRETQYF
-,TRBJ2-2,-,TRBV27,TGTGCCAGCAGCCAGTCCAGGATGCGGTCCGGGGAGCTGTTTTTT,CASSQSRMRSGELFF
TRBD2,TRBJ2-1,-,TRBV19,TGTGCCAGTAGTGGCTTCCCCGGACTAGCGGGATTCTACTACAATGAGCAGTTCTTC,CASSGFPGLAGFYYNEQFF
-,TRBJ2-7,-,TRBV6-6,TGTGCCAGCAGCTCCGGGACCACACTCTACTACGAGCAGTACTTC,CASSSGTTLYYEQYF
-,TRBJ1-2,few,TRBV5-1,TGCGCCAGCAGCTCGTCAGCCGGGAACTATGGCTACACCTTC,CASSSSAGNYGYTF
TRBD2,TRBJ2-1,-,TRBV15,TGTGCCACCAGCAGAGAACTAGCGCAGTACAATGAGCAGTTCTTC,CATSRELAQYNEQFF
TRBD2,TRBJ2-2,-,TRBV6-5,TGTGCCAGCAGTTACCCTAGCGGGCCGAACACCGGGGAGCTGTTTTTT,CASSYPSGPNTGELFF
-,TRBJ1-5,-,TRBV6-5,TGTGCCAGCAGTTCTTACAGGGGCAATCAGCCCCAGCATTTT,CASSSYRGNQPQHF
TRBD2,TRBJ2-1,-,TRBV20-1,TGCAGTGCGACCGGGACTACTCAGTTCTTC,CSATGTTQFF
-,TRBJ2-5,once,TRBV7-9,TGTGCCAGCAGCCTGAGGCGCCAAGAGACCCAGTACTTC,CASSLRRQETQYF
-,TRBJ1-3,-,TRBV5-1,TGCGCCAGCAGCCAGACAATTACCGGCTCTGGAAACACCATATATTTT,CASSQTITGSGNTIYF
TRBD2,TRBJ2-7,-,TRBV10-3,TGTGCCTCGAGGAGAGGGACTAGCGGGAGCTCCTACGAGCAGTACTTC,CASRRGTSGSSYEQYF
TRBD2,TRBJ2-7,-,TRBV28,TGTGCCAGCAGTTCTAGACTAGCGGCGTCTCTCGAGCAGTACTTC,CASSSRLAASLEQYF
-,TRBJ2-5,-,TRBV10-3,TGTGCCATCAGTGATGTGCGGGACCAAGAGACCCAGTACTTC,CAISDVRDQETQYF
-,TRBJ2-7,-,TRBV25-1,TGTGCCAGCAGTGAGGGCGGGGCCAAGGGATCCTACGAGCAGTACTTC,CASSEGGAKGSYEQYF